Here is one T cell receptor (beta chain) with its context. The antigen remains unidentified. Donors came from a validation cohort of over a hundred subjects, distinct from the first 666-subject cohort. V was pared by 0 bases and J by 3 bases, with 13 bases between. This CDR3 has 17 amino acids. Germline V gives CDR1 SGHRS, CDR2 YFSETQ. The data were taken from a study of cytomegalovirus exposure and HLA in healthy donors. Points from the study as a whole: Cytomegalovirus-associated TCR beta chains were listed, numbering some 180. Many donors shared some public TCRs, even though most TCR sequences were rare.

TCRdb's table, derived via immunoSEQ multiplex PCR, lists solely in-frame clones and lacks some. The sample lists around 400,000 clones; just over 85% were seen once. The receptor's source is a woman aged 18-35 years in good health and CMV-seronegative. Sequenced input: PBMCs. V gene TRBV5-1 combines with J gene TRBJ1-6; possible D gene TRBD1, 5 bases. The CDR3 coding sequence is TGCGCCAGCAGCTTGGAAGTGGGGGGGGACTATAATTCACCCCTCCACTTT. Translated, it gives CASSLEVGGDYNSPLHF.